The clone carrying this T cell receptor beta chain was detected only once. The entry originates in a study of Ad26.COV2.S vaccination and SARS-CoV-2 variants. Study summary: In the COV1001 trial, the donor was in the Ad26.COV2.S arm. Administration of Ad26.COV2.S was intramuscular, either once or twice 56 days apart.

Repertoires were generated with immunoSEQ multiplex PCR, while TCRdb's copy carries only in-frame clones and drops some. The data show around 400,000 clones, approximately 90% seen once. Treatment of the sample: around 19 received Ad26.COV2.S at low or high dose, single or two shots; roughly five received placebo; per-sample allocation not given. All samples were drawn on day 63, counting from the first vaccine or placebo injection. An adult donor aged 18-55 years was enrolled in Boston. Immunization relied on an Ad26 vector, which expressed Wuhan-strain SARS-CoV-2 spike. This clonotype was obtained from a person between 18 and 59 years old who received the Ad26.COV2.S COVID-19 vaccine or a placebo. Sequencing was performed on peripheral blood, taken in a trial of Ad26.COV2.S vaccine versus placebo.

In nucleotides, the CDR3 is TGTGCCAGCAGCTTCGGGAAGGAGTATGGCTACACCTTC. This translates into CASSFGKEYGYTF. This rearrangement joins TRBV7-3 to TRBJ1-2, with unresolved D. CDR1 SGHTA and CDR2 FQGTGA come from the germline V gene. This CDR3 contains 13 residues. Deletions cut 3 bases from V and 5 bases from J, with 10 bases between.